This T cell receptor beta chain is from a study of Ad26.COV2.S vaccination and SARS-CoV-2 variants. Across the study: Participant was drawn from the COV1001 Ad26.COV2.S trial arm. Ad26.COV2.S shots went into the muscle once or twice, 56 days apart.

Germline-derived CDR1 and CDR2 are SNHLY and FYNNEI. Trimming shortened V by 1 base and J by 9 bases, and 10 bases separated the two germline ends. This CDR3 is built from 13 residues. Indicated treatment: roughly 19 received Ad26.COV2.S at low or high dose, single or two shots; five or six received placebo; per-sample allocation not given. The samples were gathered on day 63 after the first injection of vaccine or placebo. An Ad26 vector was used to express Wuhan-strain SARS-CoV-2 spike as the vaccine. The protocol was immunoSEQ multiplex PCR, while the TCRdb copy is restricted to in-frame clones and leaves out a portion. Of just over 350,000 clones listed, 70% to 90% are singletons. This clone appeared many times.

The chain has TRBV2 and TRBJ1-5; no firm D call. The clonotype comes from a person between 18 and 65 years old who received the Ad26.COV2.S COVID-19 vaccine or a placebo. The material was peripheral blood, obtained in a trial of Ad26.COV2.S vaccine versus placebo. The CDR3 loop is CASSEGPRVPQHF. Written as DNA, the CDR3 is TGTGCCAGCAGTGAAGGGCCGAGGGTGCCCCAGCATTTT.